This T cell receptor (beta chain) stems from a study of cytomegalovirus exposure and HLA in healthy donors. Only one count was recorded for this clone. As yet, its antigen is unknown. Study findings and constraints: The study listed 150 to 200 cytomegalovirus-associated TCR beta chains. There were a few CMV-associated chains whose specificity for CMV antigens was confirmed in vitro. Most TCR sequences were uncommon, yet certain public TCRs appeared in many donors.

PCR used 60 Vbeta primers and 13 Jbeta primers. Only in-frame clones appear in the TCRdb table, and some are missing; sequencing was by immunoSEQ multiplex PCR. The table has roughly 160,000 clones, around 73% seen once. This CDR3 comprises 17 residues. J gave up 6 bases and V 4 bases, and 14 bases lay outside the gene matches. In germline, CDR1 is LNHDA, CDR2 SQIVND (reference sequence). The TCR comes from a woman aged 18-29 years in good health and CMV-seropositive. Material for sequencing was PBMCs. The rearrangement uses TRBV19 and TRBJ1-2, with 10 bases lining up with TRBD1. CDR3 amino acids: CASSTTGGRYVVDGYTF. The CDR3 bases are TGTGCCAGTAGTACGACAGGGGGCCGATACGTCGTAGATGGCTACACCTTC.